The T cell receptor (beta chain) under discussion was sequenced for a study of blood T cell repertoires in COVID-19. Study in general: The United States, Italy and Spain were the sources of the acute and convalescent COVID-19 samples. Sources were T cells, B-cell-depleted T cells, or PBMCs; the material itself was cDNA or gDNA.

As handled by the study authors: Nucleated cell number was recorded as an estimate derived from reference gene primer amplification. Method: immunoSEQ multiplex PCR; TCRdb's copy keeps in-frame clones and lacks some. V, J and clone size are those of that table, while D and trimming were read from the DNA. Of 130,000 or so clones in the sample, 70% to 90% were seen once. The length of the CDR3 is 12 residues. Trimming pared 2 bases from V and 13 bases from J, leaving 9 bases between. Germline V CDR1 and CDR2: MNHEY, SVGEGT. The sequence came from a woman in her fifties or sixties with acute or convalescent COVID-19. The J gene is TRBJ1-6, the V gene TRBV6-2 or TRBV6-3; D is uncertain. Sequenced: peripheral blood. The CDR3 DNA reads TGTGCCAGCAGTTACGAGGTTGGGCCCCTCCACTTT. Encoded protein: CASSYEVGPLHF.